This T cell receptor beta chain was found in a study of cytomegalovirus exposure and HLA in healthy donors. Study details: The 95 to 150 validation repertoires used the same platform as the approximately 670 first-cohort repertoires, a later analysis reported.

Study findings and constraints: Rarity held for most TCR sequences, but there were some public TCRs that occurred in many donors.

Here immunoSEQ multiplex PCR was the method, and the copy in TCRdb shows in-frame clones only, minus some. The sample carries about 75,000 clones, approximately 86% recorded once. As to this clone: As yet, its antigen is unknown.

The CDR3 extends over 13 amino acids. Germline-derived CDR1 and CDR2 are MDHEN and SYDVKM. V lost 4 bases and J lost 6, with 11 bases in between. Sequencing input: PBMCs. This sequence originates from a man aged 25-45 years in good health and CMV-seronegative. This rearrangement joins TRBV28 to TRBJ2-3, with D maybe TRBD2 (5 bases). The CDR3 DNA reads TGTGCCAGCAGTTCTCGTCGGAGGGATACGCAGTATTTT. It codes for CASSSRRRDTQYF.